These 20 T cell receptor beta chains share one sample of origin, sequenced in a study of beta chain features in type 1 diabetes. Study conclusions and caveats: Shortening of TCRB CDR3s, moderate but significant, appeared in all four CD4+ subsets of Type 1 diabetes patients.

Their target antigens are unknown. TCRB transcripts that were expressed got sequenced, as all of the isolated RNA had been reverse transcribed. TCRdb's table, derived via immunoSEQ multiplex PCR, lists solely in-frame clones and lacks some. The sample includes about 700,000 clones, 13% of them seen just once. Sequenced: naive CD4+ T cells from blood. The receptor source for this set is a young man with type 1 diabetes.

This chain connects TRBV7-9 to TRBJ2-7, with a weak D call TRBD2 (6 bases). V lost 5 bases and J 2 bases, leaving 19 bases between the germline ends. Germline V lookup: CDR1 SEHNR, CDR2 FQNEAQ (reference sequence). The CDR3 consists of 16 residues. The CDR3 here is CASSLRGALWTYEQYF. The CDR3 DNA sequence: TGTGCCAGCAGCCTTCGCGGGGCCTTGTGGACCTACGAGCAGTACTTC.

This clone was seen a few times. CDR3 protein: CASSLEASGGISTYEQYF. The DNA for the CDR3 is TGTGCCAGCAGCTTAGAGGCTAGCGGGGGGATCTCAACCTACGAGCAGTACTTC. The V and J genes are TRBV7-2 and TRBJ2-7; TRBD2 matches at 11 bases. This CDR3 is built from 18 residues. The V and J ends lost 1 base and 2 bases, in that order; junction bases with no gene match: 10. Germline V gives CDR1 SGHTA, CDR2 FQGNSA. Full variable domain (rest looked up from reference TRBV7-2 and TRBJ2-7): GAGVSQSPSNKVTEKGKDVELRCDPISGHTALYWYRQSLGQGLEFLIYFQGNSAPDKSGLPSDRFSAERTGGSVSTLTIQRTQQEDSAVYLCASSLEASGGISTYEQYFGPGTRLTVT.

The chain couples TRBV5-4 to TRBJ2-5; D is possibly TRBD2 (6 bases). Germline V CDR1 and CDR2: SGHNT, YYREEE (reference sequence). CDR3 length: 15 residues. V lost 4 bases, J lost 5 bases, and 18 bases lay in between. CDR3 loop: CASSARRLGVETQYF. The CDR3 bases are TGTGCCAGCAGCGCCCGGAGACTAGGGGTGGAGACCCAGTACTTC. The full variable domain, in which reference TRBV5-4 and TRBJ2-5 provide the parts outside the CDR3, is ETGVTQSPTHLIKTRGQQVTLRCSSQSGHNTVSWYQQALGQGPQFIFQYYREEENGRGNFPPRFSGLQFPNYSSELNVNALELDDSALYLCASSARRLGVETQYFGPGTRLLVL.

The table lists this clone with a few counts. The chain employs TRBV30 and TRBJ2-5; tentative D call: TRBD2 (5 bases). Germline CDR1 and CDR2: GTSNPN and SVGIG (reference sequence). The germline V and J ends were trimmed by 5 bases and 2 bases, with 15 bases remaining between them. The length of the CDR3 is 14 residues. This CDR3 reads CAWATPPGQETQYF. The CDR3 bases are TGTGCCTGGGCGACACCGCCGGGGCAAGAGACCCAGTACTTC.

V is TRBV7-9 and J is TRBJ2-7; 9 bases are a match to TRBD2. Germline CDR1 reads SEHNR; CDR2 reads FQNEAQ (reference sequence). The CDR3 totals 15 residues. V lost 5 bases and J lost 4; bases outside the gene matches: 9. In DNA, the CDR3 is TGTGCCAGCAGCCCGGGAGGTAGCGGGGGATACGAGCAGTACTTC. It codes for CASSPGGSGGYEQYF.

This clone has a handful of counts. V and J are TRBV2 and TRBJ2-7, with 7 bases lining up with TRBD2. The CDR3 contains 14 residues. With 10 bases clipped from V and 0 bases from J, the junction kept 9 bases outside the gene matches. In germline, CDR1 is SNHLY, CDR2 FYNNEI. This chain's CDR3 is CANTAGISSYEQYF. The DNA for the CDR3 is TGTGCCAACACAGCGGGGATCAGCTCCTACGAGCAGTACTTC.

Remarks on this clone: One end of the junction does not line up with germline, which may come from a read error. The chain combines TRBV7-9 with TRBJ2-1; D is unresolved. The germline V gene has CDR1 SEHNR and CDR2 FQNEAQ (reference sequence). This CDR3 has 11 amino acids. The CDR3 protein is CASSRYDEQFF. CDR3 DNA sequence: TGTGCCAGCAGCCGCTACGATGAGCAGTTCTTC.

As for this clone: This CDR3 is also generated by other DNA sequences in the sample. CDR3 residues: CASSLAGNTEAFF. CDR3 in DNA: TGTGCCAGCAGCTTGGCCGGTAACACTGAAGCTTTCTTT. J is TRBJ1-1 and V is TRBV5-4; D gene unclear. Between the trimmed V and J ends, which lost 0 bases and 2 bases, there was a span of 5 bases. Per germline, CDR1 SGHNT and CDR2 YYREEE (reference sequence). The CDR3 consists of 13 residues.

The chain is built from TRBV4-1 and TRBJ2-1; possible D gene TRBD2, 5 bases. Germline loops: CDR1 MGHRA, CDR2 YSYEKL. The V gene lost 0 bases and the J gene lost 2 bases, with 8 bases spanning the gap. This CDR3 is 15 amino acids long. The CDR3 bases are TGCGCCAGCAGCCAAGAAGGACTCACCTACAATGAGCAGTTCTTC. Translation: CASSQEGLTYNEQFF.

J is TRBJ2-7 and V is TRBV2; 9 bases are a match to TRBD1. Germline-derived CDR1 and CDR2 are SNHLY and FYNNEI. The CDR3 sequence is 16 residues long. Trimming at V came to 4 bases and at J to 1 base, leaving 8 bases not matched to a gene. CDR3 coding DNA: TGTGCCAGCAGTGGGCGGGGGACAGGGATTTCCTACGAGCAGTACTTC. It is translated as CASSGRGTGISYEQYF.

With respect to this clone: This same CDR3 is encoded by further DNA sequences in the sample. J is TRBJ1-1 and V is TRBV29-1; D uncertain. Germline CDR1 is SQVTM and CDR2 is ANQGSEA. Trimming removed 4 bases from V and 1 base from J, with 7 bases in between. The CDR3 covers 12 residues. The CDR3 region is CSVGSGNTEAFF. CDR3 coding DNA: TGCAGCGTTGGTTCTGGGAACACTGAAGCTTTCTTT. Variable domain in full (rest from reference TRBV29-1 and TRBJ1-1): SAVISQKPSRDICQRGTSLTIQCQVDSQVTMMFWYRQQPGQSLTLIATANQGSEATYESGFVIDKFPISRPNLTFSTLTVSNMSPEDSSIYLCSVGSGNTEAFFGQGTRLTVV.

The chain's CDR3 is CASSLAPAGATNEQYF. The CDR3 DNA reads TGCGCCAGCAGCTTGGCCCCGGCAGGGGCGACCAACGAGCAGTACTTC. The V gene is TRBV5-1, the J gene TRBJ2-7, with D possibly matching TRBD1 (6 bases). Between the trimmed V and J ends, which lost 0 bases and 5 bases, there was a span of 18 bases. Germline lookup yields CDR1 SGHRS and CDR2 YFSETQ. The CDR3 extends over 16 amino acids.

The chain links TRBV27 to TRBJ1-2; D may be TRBD1 (6 bases). The germline gives CDR1 MNHEY, CDR2 SMNVEV (reference sequence). Trimming cost V 3 bases and J 5 bases, with 19 bases left between them. There are 16 residues in the CDR3. The CDR3 DNA sequence: TGTGCCAGCAGTTTGGCTGGGGGCAGAAAGGCTTATGGCTACACCTTC. The encoded protein is CASSLAGGRKAYGYTF.

In its sample, this clone was seen many times. The chain carries TRBV30 and TRBJ1-2; tentatively, D is TRBD1 (5 bases). Per the germline V gene, CDR1 is GTSNPN and CDR2 is SVGIG (reference sequence). Trimming stripped 0 bases from V and 6 bases from J, with 14 bases between. The CDR3 sequence is 14 residues long. CDR3 DNA: TGTGCCTGGAGTGTACTGGGGCGTAGTGATGGCTACACCTTC. It encodes CAWSVLGRSDGYTF.

The table lists this clone with a few counts. The chain employs TRBV2 and TRBJ2-7; D is perhaps TRBD2 (6 bases). V was trimmed by 1 base and J by 0 bases, leaving 13 bases between them. CDR3 size: 16 residues. Germline CDR1 reads SNHLY; CDR2 reads FYNNEI. In nucleotides, the CDR3 is TGTGCCAGCAGTGAAGAGGGAGGCTTCAACTCCTACGAGCAGTACTTC. This sequence encodes CASSEEGGFNSYEQYF.

V usage is TRBV20-1 and J usage is TRBJ1-1; no reliable D call. The V and J ends lost 6 bases and 6 bases respectively, with 11 bases between them. Germline lookup yields CDR1 DFQATT and CDR2 SNEGSKA (reference sequence). The CDR3 length is 11 residues. CDR3 nucleotides: TGCAGTGCGAGCGGCGTGTCTGAAGCTTTCTTT. It encodes CSASGVSEAFF.

This clone was recorded a few times. The V call is TRBV9, the J call TRBJ2-1; 8 bases map to TRBD2. With V trimmed by 2 bases and J by 5 bases, 6 bases remained unmatched. The germline CDR1 and CDR2 sequences are SGDLS and YYNGEE. The CDR3 has 15 amino acids. This CDR3 reads CASSVRLAGDNEQFF. CDR3 DNA: TGTGCCAGCAGCGTCCGGCTAGCGGGTGACAATGAGCAGTTCTTC.

This clone was recorded a few times. The CDR3 spells CASSLYPMGGELFF. The CDR3 DNA is TGTGCCAGCAGCCTATACCCTATGGGCGGGGAGCTGTTTTTT. The J gene is TRBJ2-2, the V gene TRBV6-5; D unresolved. Trimming cost V 6 bases and J 7 bases, with 15 bases left between them. The CDR3 totals 14 residues. Germline lookup yields CDR1 MNHEY and CDR2 SVGAGI.

J is TRBJ2-7 and V is TRBV19; 11 bases line up with TRBD1. This CDR3 region has 12 residues. Per germline, CDR1 LNHDA and CDR2 SQIVND (reference sequence). V shed 7 bases and J 6 bases; nucleotides not matched to a gene: 2. The CDR3 is CASKGTGGEQYF. As DNA, the CDR3 is TGTGCCAGTAAAGGGACAGGGGGCGAGCAGTACTTC. Based on the CDR3 plus reference TRBV19 and TRBJ2-7, the full variable domain is DGGITQSPKYLFRKEGQNVTLSCEQNLNHDAMYWYRQDPGQGLRLIYYSQIVNDFQKGDIAEGYSVSREKKESFPLTVTSAQKNPTAFYLCASKGTGGEQYFGPGTRLTVT.

Remarks on this clone: Other DNA sequences in this sample translate to the same CDR3. The chain combines TRBV2 with TRBJ1-5, with TRBD1 matching 7 bases. The CDR3 contains 12 residues. CDR1 SNHLY and CDR2 FYNNEI come from the germline V gene. With V trimmed by 7 bases and J by 4 bases, 1 base remained unmatched. The CDR3 coding sequence is TGTGCCAGCAACAGGGGTAATCAGCCCCAGCATTTT. Translating it yields CASNRGNQPQHF.